The 5 T cell receptor beta chains presented below share a single source sample, sequenced in a study of a mutant IDH1 vaccine in newly diagnosed glioma. Generated by immunoSEQ multiplex PCR, the TCRdb table keeps only in-frame clones and is missing some. Of around 120,000 clones listed, around 77% are singletons. Time point in this sample: week 11, during vaccination. In the vaccine, a single dose held 300 ug of the mutant IDH1 20-mer peptide, along with topical imiquimod. These TCRs are of unknown antigen specificity. Sequences were derived from PBMCs, sampled from a glioma patient whose treatment included an IDH1 peptide vaccine. The receptors here all came from a man aged 40-49 years with glioma.

The chain uses TRBV9 and TRBJ1-3, with D tentatively TRBD1 (5 bases). From germline, CDR1 is SGDLS and CDR2 YYNGEE. V lost 2 bases and J 4 bases, leaving 10 bases between the germline ends. The CDR3 is 14 residues long. CDR3 protein: CASSVRVGGNTIYF. The CDR3, as DNA: TGTGCCAGCAGCGTCAGGGTGGGCGGAAACACCATATATTTT. Based on the CDR3 plus reference TRBV9 and TRBJ1-3, the full variable domain is DSGVTQTPKHLITATGQRVTLRCSPRSGDLSVYWYQQSLDQGLQFLIQYYNGEERAKGNILERFSAQQFPDLHSELNLSSLELGDSALYFCASSVRVGGNTIYFGEGSWLTVV.

V usage is TRBV19 and J usage is TRBJ1-2; D gene ambiguous. The CDR3 loop spans 13 amino acids. The V gene's germline CDR1 is LNHDA and CDR2 SQIVND (reference sequence). Trimming shortened V by 8 bases and J by 3 bases, and 13 bases separated the two germline ends. In nucleotides, the CDR3 is TGTGCCAGTCGGACTTCCCGCGACTATGGCTACACCTTC. Its translation: CASRTSRDYGYTF.

The chain recombines TRBV5-5 with TRBJ1-2; 7 positions agree with TRBD1. Trimming cost V 3 bases and J 0 bases; bases outside gene matches: 11. CDR3 length: 17 residues. CDR1 and CDR2 (germline): SGHKS, YYEKEE (reference sequence). The CDR3 protein is CASSSLLGQSSNYGYTF. The DNA of the CDR3 is TGTGCCAGCAGCTCACTTCTGGGACAGTCCTCTAACTATGGCTACACCTTC.

This chain uses TRBV7-2 with TRBJ2-3, with TRBD1 matching over 8 bases. Per germline, CDR1 SGHTA and CDR2 FQGNSA. This CDR3 contains 16 residues. Germline trimming cut 1 base from V and 4 bases from J; bases unmatched to any gene: 7. CDR3 region: CASSLGGTGPADTQYF. The DNA for the CDR3 is TGTGCCAGCAGCTTAGGAGGGACAGGCCCCGCAGATACGCAGTATTTT.

The chain couples TRBV2 to TRBJ1-2; D gene ambiguous. Germline assignment: CDR1 SNHLY and CDR2 FYNNEI. The V gene lost 1 base and the J gene lost 4 bases, with 10 bases spanning the gap. The CDR3 has 14 amino acids. CDR3 in amino acids: CASSEVGGGYGYTF. The DNA of the CDR3 is TGTGCCAGCAGTGAAGTAGGCGGTGGCTATGGCTACACCTTC.